Listed below are T cell receptor beta chains from one sample, sequenced in a study of T cell responses to AZD1222 COVID-19 vaccine. Assay used: immunoSEQ multiplex PCR; TCRdb lists only in-frame clones, some missing. The sample lists about 120,000 clones, roughly 90% occurring once. This sample comprised peripheral blood, obtained 28 days after the second AZD1222 dose. These receptor sequences come from an adult who received the AZD1222 COVID-19 vaccine. CDR3s include the opening cysteine and the closing phenylalanine or tryptophan. Fields, in order: J gene, clone size, V gene, D gene, CDR3 protein, CDR3 DNA. The D gene is left open where the match is weak. Size values are once, few and many counts, or a class for expanded clones, and some rows have none.

J gene: TRBJ2-6; clone size: NA; V gene: TRBV6-1; D gene: NA; CDR3 protein: CASSAQLPGLGTGANVLTF; CDR3 DNA: TGTGCCAGCAGTGCCCAGCTCCCGGGGTTAGGGACTGGGGCCAACGTCCTGACTTTC
J gene: TRBJ1-4; clone size: NA; V gene: TRBV5-8; D gene: TRBD1; CDR3 protein: CASSLRGQGANEKLFF; CDR3 DNA: TGTGCCAGCAGCTTGCGGGGACAGGGCGCTAATGAAAAACTGTTTTTT
J gene: TRBJ1-5; clone size: NA; V gene: TRBV5-1; D gene: TRBD1; CDR3 protein: CASSLGQGAGGEPQHF; CDR3 DNA: TGCGCCAGCAGCTTGGGACAGGGGGCCGGAGGGGAGCCCCAGCATTTT
J gene: TRBJ2-5; clone size: NA; V gene: TRBV28; D gene: TRBD1; CDR3 protein: CASSLRTGISKTQYF; CDR3 DNA: TGTGCCAGCAGTTTACGGACAGGGATATCGAAGACCCAGTACTTC
J gene: TRBJ2-5; clone size: NA; V gene: TRBV6-2/TRBV6-3; D gene: TRBD1; CDR3 protein: CASSDREGETQYF; CDR3 DNA: TGTGCCAGCAGTGACAGGGAAGGAGAGACCCAGTACTTC
J gene: TRBJ1-5; clone size: NA; V gene: TRBV29-1; D gene: NA; CDR3 protein: CSVGAVNQPQHF; CDR3 DNA: TGCAGCGTTGGGGCAGTAAATCAGCCCCAGCATTTT
J gene: TRBJ2-3; clone size: NA; V gene: TRBV3-1/TRBV3-2; D gene: NA; CDR3 protein: CASVQGGSTDTQYF; CDR3 DNA: TGTGCCAGCGTCCAGGGCGGCTCCACAGATACGCAGTATTTT
J gene: TRBJ1-6; clone size: NA; V gene: TRBV6-6; D gene: NA; CDR3 protein: CASSPSRGGLSANSPLHF; CDR3 DNA: TGTGCCAGCAGTCCCTCTCGGGGGGGGCTATCGGCAAATTCACCCCTCCACTTT
J gene: TRBJ1-2; clone size: NA; V gene: TRBV29-1; D gene: NA; CDR3 protein: CSVEDRDTGGDGYTF; CDR3 DNA: TGCAGCGTTGAAGATCGGGACACCGGGGGGGATGGCTACACCTTC
J gene: TRBJ1-1; clone size: NA; V gene: TRBV28; D gene: TRBD1; CDR3 protein: CASNRPAGGPSEAFF; CDR3 DNA: TGTGCCAGCAATCGCCCGGCAGGGGGCCCCAGTGAAGCTTTCTTT
J gene: TRBJ2-1; clone size: once; V gene: TRBV5-1; D gene: TRBD2; CDR3 protein: CASSLLAGVGNEQFF; CDR3 DNA: TGCGCCAGCAGCTTACTAGCGGGAGTAGGTAATGAGCAGTTCTTC
J gene: TRBJ1-2; clone size: NA; V gene: TRBV5-4; D gene: TRBD1; CDR3 protein: CASTIDRGSYGYTF; CDR3 DNA: TGTGCCAGCACCATCGACAGGGGATCCTATGGCTACACCTTC
J gene: TRBJ1-3; clone size: NA; V gene: TRBV6-5; D gene: NA; CDR3 protein: CASRSRRPSGNTIYF; CDR3 DNA: TGTGCCAGCAGATCTCGCAGGCCCTCTGGAAACACCATATATTTT
J gene: TRBJ1-2; clone size: NA; V gene: TRBV28; D gene: NA; CDR3 protein: CASSLIHYGYTF; CDR3 DNA: TGTGCCAGCAGTTTAATACACTATGGCTACACCTTC
J gene: TRBJ1-2; clone size: NA; V gene: TRBV6-5; D gene: NA; CDR3 protein: CASKRGRANYGYTF; CDR3 DNA: TGTGCCAGCAAAAGAGGCAGGGCTAACTATGGCTACACCTTC
J gene: TRBJ1-2; clone size: NA; V gene: TRBV10-1; D gene: NA; CDR3 protein: CASSESRVSDYTF; CDR3 DNA: TGCGCCAGCAGTGAGTCCCGGGTTTCGGACTACACCTTC
J gene: TRBJ2-1; clone size: NA; V gene: TRBV24-1; D gene: TRBD1; CDR3 protein: CATSDFLSGQGRNEQFF; CDR3 DNA: TGTGCCACCAGTGATTTTTTGTCGGGACAGGGGAGGAATGAGCAGTTCTTC
J gene: TRBJ2-7; clone size: NA; V gene: TRBV7-6; D gene: NA; CDR3 protein: CASSLTQTDAYEQYF; CDR3 DNA: TGTGCCAGCAGCCTGACTCAGACGGATGCCTACGAGCAGTACTTC
J gene: TRBJ1-6; clone size: NA; V gene: TRBV7-2; D gene: TRBD1; CDR3 protein: CASSFGQGINSPLHF; CDR3 DNA: TGTGCCAGCAGCTTCGGACAGGGGATCAATTCACCCCTCCACTTT
J gene: TRBJ2-2; clone size: NA; V gene: TRBV11-3; D gene: NA; CDR3 protein: CASSAGLNLPNTGELFF; CDR3 DNA: TGTGCCAGCAGCGCAGGCCTGAACTTACCAAACACCGGGGAGCTGTTTTTT
J gene: TRBJ2-1; clone size: NA; V gene: TRBV6-1; D gene: TRBD2; CDR3 protein: CASSELTSWRDDAFF; CDR3 DNA: TGTGCCAGCAGTGAGTTGACTAGCTGGAGAGATGATGCGTTCTTC
J gene: TRBJ2-2; clone size: NA; V gene: TRBV28; D gene: NA; CDR3 protein: CASTRANTGELFF; CDR3 DNA: TGTGCCAGCACCCGCGCTAACACCGGGGAGCTGTTTTTT
J gene: TRBJ2-1; clone size: few; V gene: TRBV18; D gene: NA; CDR3 protein: CASSPNREGYNEQFF; CDR3 DNA: TGTGCCAGCTCACCAAACAGGGAGGGCTACAATGAGCAGTTCTTC
J gene: TRBJ2-1; clone size: NA; V gene: TRBV4-1; D gene: NA; CDR3 protein: CASSQEVSPANEQFF; CDR3 DNA: TGCGCCAGCAGCCAAGAAGTATCCCCGGCTAATGAGCAGTTCTTC
J gene: TRBJ1-4; clone size: once; V gene: TRBV15; D gene: TRBD1; CDR3 protein: CATSRDKSGGEKLFF; CDR3 DNA: TGTGCCACCAGCAGAGATAAGTCAGGGGGAGAAAAACTGTTTTTT